The rows below give T cell receptor beta chains drawn from one sample of a study of blood T cell repertoires in COVID-19. Clones were read by immunoSEQ multiplex PCR, and TCRdb kept only the in-frame ones, dropping some. The sample gives more than 300,000 clones, around 83% of which show up once; about 4.9% is in the top ten. What was sequenced was PBMCs or T cells enriched from blood (not recorded which). These receptors were obtained from a woman in her forties or fifties who had recovered from COVID-19. Both conserved end residues are part of each CDR3. The D gene is left open where the match is weak. Size is omitted from some rows. Given values are once, few, many or a class for expanded clones.

d_call,clone_size,j_call,v_call,cdr3_aa,cdr3_nt
TRBD1,NA,TRBJ2-7,TRBV30,CAWSLPQGAKDEQYF,TGTGCCTGGAGCCTCCCACAGGGGGCTAAGGACGAGCAGTACTTC
NA,NA,TRBJ1-2,TRBV29-1,CSVEDMGLRGYTF,TGCAGCGTTGAAGATATGGGCCTAAGAGGCTACACCTTC
NA,NA,TRBJ1-1,TRBV13,CASSIGTGAEAFF,TGTGCCAGCAGCATCGGAACCGGGGCTGAAGCTTTCTTT
NA,NA,TRBJ2-2,TRBV6-5,CASSWQDTGELFF,TGTGCCAGCAGTTGGCAGGACACCGGGGAGCTGTTTTTT
TRBD1,NA,TRBJ1-2,TRBV4-3,CASSQDSGWTGKWDYTF,TGCGCCAGCAGCCAAGATAGCGGTTGGACAGGGAAATGGGACTACACCTTC
NA,NA,TRBJ1-5,TRBV19,CASSTRDRYSNQPQHF,TGTGCCAGTAGTACTCGCGACAGATATAGCAATCAGCCCCAGCATTTT
NA,NA,TRBJ2-7,TRBV18,CASSPLLGVEQYF,TGTGCCAGCTCACCACTTTTAGGGGTCGAGCAGTACTTC
NA,NA,TRBJ2-7,TRBV6-6,CASNLAAGSYEQYF,TGTGCCAGCAATCTAGCCGCGGGCTCCTACGAGCAGTACTTC
TRBD2,few,TRBJ2-4,TRBV19,CASSISGRGDIQYF,TGTGCCAGTAGTATTAGCGGGCGTGGAGACATTCAGTACTTC
NA,NA,TRBJ1-3,TRBV21-1,CASSKSRKNRPFSGNTIYF,TGTGCCAGCAGCAAAAGTCGTAAAAACAGGCCCTTCTCTGGAAACACCATATATTTT
NA,NA,TRBJ1-1,TRBV18,CASTWGGDTEAFF,TGTGCCAGCACTTGGGGAGGGGACACTGAAGCTTTCTTT
NA,once,TRBJ1-2,TRBV6-1,CASSEALEAYNYGYTF,TGTGCCAGCAGTGAAGCCCTGGAGGCATATAACTATGGCTACACCTTC
NA,NA,TRBJ1-3,TRBV28,CASSFYRAGNTIYF,TGTGCCAGCAGTTTCTACAGGGCTGGAAACACCATATATTTT
NA,NA,TRBJ1-1,TRBV10-3,CAISEGTTLGAAFF,TGTGCCATCAGTGAAGGAACTACCCTTGGGGCTGCTTTCTTT
TRBD1,once,TRBJ1-4,TRBV18,CASSPPTGDYEKLFF,TGTGCCAGCTCACCACCGACAGGGGATTATGAAAAACTGTTTTTT
NA,NA,TRBJ2-2,TRBV7-2,CASSLGGLGTFNTGELFF,TGTGCCAGCAGCTTAGGGGGTTTGGGGACATTTAACACCGGGGAGCTGTTTTTT
TRBD1,NA,TRBJ1-1,TRBV5-6,CASSFVPVGTGLNTEAFF,TGTGCCAGCAGCTTTGTTCCTGTCGGGACAGGGTTGAACACTGAAGCTTTCTTT
NA,NA,TRBJ1-1,TRBV5-1,CASSPELRQNTEAFF,TGCGCCAGCAGCCCTGAATTACGACAGAACACTGAAGCTTTCTTT
NA,once,TRBJ1-5,TRBV30,CAWSVSGDLNQPQHF,TGTGCCTGGAGTGTATCAGGGGATCTCAATCAGCCCCAGCATTTT
NA,NA,TRBJ1-5,TRBV9,CASSTEQGFPEANQPQHF,TGTGCCAGCAGCACGGAACAGGGATTCCCCGAAGCAAATCAGCCCCAGCATTTT
NA,NA,TRBJ1-1,TRBV5-1,CASSLFRGMNTEAFF,TGCGCCAGCAGCTTGTTTCGGGGTATGAACACTGAAGCTTTCTTT
NA,NA,TRBJ2-3,TRBV19,CASSRDSDTQYF,TGTGCCAGTAGTAGAGACTCAGATACGCAGTATTTT
TRBD2,NA,TRBJ2-1,TRBV27,CASSFMTSGSNEQFF,TGTGCCAGCAGTTTTATGACTAGCGGGAGCAATGAGCAGTTCTTC
NA,NA,TRBJ1-1,TRBV30,CACEDGLGVNTEAFF,TGTGCCTGCGAAGACGGGCTCGGGGTGAACACTGAAGCTTTCTTT
NA,NA,TRBJ1-2,TRBV4-1,CASSQAVGGYTF,TGCGCCAGCAGCCAAGCTGTCGGGGGCTACACCTTC
NA,once,TRBJ1-6,TRBV9,CASSTTIGDYNSPLHF,TGTGCCAGCAGCACAACTATCGGGGACTATAATTCACCCCTCCACTTT
NA,NA,TRBJ1-2,TRBV9,CASSVAIDSGYGYTF,TGTGCCAGCAGCGTCGCAATTGACAGTGGCTATGGCTACACCTTC
TRBD2,NA,TRBJ2-1,TRBV11-3,CASSLGAGGHNEQFF,TGTGCCAGCAGCTTAGGAGCGGGAGGGCACAATGAGCAGTTCTTC
NA,NA,TRBJ2-5,TRBV19,CASSLGGVYQETQYF,TGTGCCAGTAGCCTAGGGGGGGTTTACCAAGAGACCCAGTACTTC
TRBD2,NA,TRBJ2-1,TRBV5-1,CASSLGLAALSYNEQFF,TGCGCCAGCAGCTTGGGACTAGCGGCACTCTCCTACAATGAGCAGTTCTTC
NA,NA,TRBJ2-7,TRBV12-3/TRBV12-4,CASRTDFSEQYF,TGTGCCAGCAGAACTGACTTCTCCGAGCAGTACTTC
NA,NA,TRBJ1-2,TRBV25-1,CASSAWAPNYGYTF,TGTGCCAGCAGTGCATGGGCCCCTAACTATGGCTACACCTTC
NA,NA,TRBJ1-6,TRBV10-3,CAASPPGSPLHF,TGTGCCGCCTCCCCGCCGGGTTCACCCCTCCACTTT
NA,NA,TRBJ1-2,TRBV11-2,CASSSTPGSNYGYTF,TGTGCCAGCAGCTCGACTCCGGGATCTAACTATGGCTACACCTTC
NA,NA,TRBJ2-1,TRBV4-3,CASSRQTYNEQFF,TGCGCCAGCAGCCGCCAGACCTACAATGAGCAGTTCTTC
NA,NA,TRBJ1-4,TRBV4-1,CASSPFGGPNEKLFF,TGCGCCAGCAGCCCCTTTGGAGGTCCCAATGAAAAACTGTTTTTT
NA,NA,TRBJ2-5,TRBV19,CASSRHQETQYF,TGTGCCAGTAGTAGGCACCAAGAGACCCAGTACTTC
TRBD1,NA,TRBJ1-6,TRBV9,CASSASGTANSPLHF,TGTGCCAGCAGCGCCTCCGGGACAGCAAATTCACCCCTCCACTTT
NA,NA,TRBJ1-5,TRBV9,CASSVGTINQPQHF,TGTGCCAGCAGCGTAGGGACAATTAATCAGCCCCAGCATTTT
NA,NA,TRBJ1-2,TRBV19,CASSLRGDGYYGYTF,TGTGCCAGTAGTCTCCGGGGTGACGGGTACTATGGCTACACCTTC